These 7 T cell receptor beta chains originate from one sample sequenced in a study of T cell repertoires in cytomegalovirus infection. TCRdb re-analysed the reads in MiXCR, keeping a single row per CDR3 protein. The top ten hold approximately 11% of the sample, which has 150,000 to 190,000 distinct CDR3 sequences, less than 25% seen once. The sequenced sample was PBMCs. The origin of the receptors is a human donor in good health (CMV status not recorded). Some clones in this sample may be carry-over from other donors' samples.

The genes are TRBV4-2 and TRBJ2-7; D is tentatively TRBD1 or TRBD2 (5 bases each). Per germline, CDR1 LGHNA and CDR2 YNFKEQ. This CDR3 has 16 residues. Trimming left V 1 base short and J 1 base short, with 14 bases between. The chain's CDR3 is CASSQAARDPSYEQYF. In nucleotides, the CDR3 is TGTGCCAGCAGCCAAGCCGCTCGGGACCCTTCCTACGAGCAGTACTTC.

The chain is built from TRBV9 and TRBJ2-1; D remains ambiguous. CDR1 and CDR2 from the germline V gene are SGDLS and YYNGEE. With 2 bases removed from V and 5 bases from J, the gap between germline ends came to 5 bases. The CDR3 extends over 12 amino acids. CDR3 residues: CASSVSNNEQFF. The CDR3 DNA reads as TGTGCCAGCAGCGTTAGTAACAATGAGCAGTTCTTC.

This clonotype was observed a few times. The J gene is TRBJ1-1, the V gene TRBV28; 7 bases match TRBD1. The CDR3 length is 14 residues. Looked up from germline, CDR1 is MDHEN and CDR2 is SYDVKM. V lost 6 bases to trimming and J lost 1 base; unmatched junction nucleotides: 5. Here the CDR3 reads CASRQGQSNTEAFF. The CDR3 nucleotides read TGTGCCAGCAGGCAGGGACAGTCGAACACTGAAGCTTTCTTT. The variable domain in full, with the rest retrieved from reference TRBV28 and TRBJ1-1, is DVKVTQSSRYLVKRTGEKVFLECVQDMDHENMFWYRQDPGLGLRLIYFSYDVKMKEKGDIPEGYSVSREKKERFSLILESASTNQTSMYLCASRQGQSNTEAFFGQGTRLTVV.

V gene TRBV10-3 combines with J gene TRBJ2-7; a weak D match, TRBD2 (6 bases). Between the trimmed V and J ends, which lost 10 bases and 4 bases, there was a span of 17 bases. The germline gives CDR1 ENHRY, CDR2 SYGVKD. The length of the CDR3 is 13 residues. The CDR3 loop is CATVPSGRYEQYF. The CDR3 DNA reads as TGTGCCACCGTACCCTCAGGGAGGTACGAGCAGTACTTC.

This clonotype occurred many times. The V and J genes are TRBV7-6 and TRBJ2-3, with 7 bases aligning to TRBD1. Losses at the gene ends were 5 bases for V and 8 bases for J; bases not matched to a gene: 10. The CDR3 is 14 amino acids. Per germline, CDR1 SGHVS and CDR2 FNYEAQ. CDR3 residues: CASSPGTEGSTQYF. The CDR3 DNA reads TGTGCCAGCAGCCCCGGGACAGAAGGTAGTACGCAGTATTTT.

A word on this clonotype: A much bigger clone sits one base away, suggesting this may be a read error. This chain uses TRBV15 with TRBJ1-1; D gene uncertain. This CDR3 is built from 12 residues. The V and J ends lost 5 bases and 4 bases respectively, with 8 bases between them. Germline lookup yields CDR1 LNHNV and CDR2 YYDKDF (reference sequence). This CDR3 is CATSLGGTEAFF. In nucleotides, the CDR3 is TGTGCCACCAGCTTGGGAGGCACTGAAGCTTTCTTT.

This sequence joins TRBV6-1 and TRBJ1-5; 7 positions agree with TRBD1. The CDR3 consists of 16 residues. CDR1 MNHNS and CDR2 SASEGT come from the germline V gene. The V segment lost 0 bases and the J segment 5 bases; nucleotides outside the gene matches: 7. The CDR3 sequence: CASSEARRGRDQPQHF. CDR3 in DNA: TGTGCCAGCAGTGAAGCGCGGAGGGGGCGGGATCAGCCCCAGCATTTT.